This T cell receptor (beta chain) was sequenced for a study of CD8 T cells in ankylosing spondylitis. TCRdb reprocessed the 5' RACE reads with MiXCR, giving one entry per CDR3 protein. The data hold more than 300,000 distinct CDR3 sequences, with roughly 12% observed a single time. This CDR3 has 17 residues. The V gene end was trimmed by 2 bases and the J gene end by 7 bases; junction bases not matched to a gene: 16. Per the germline V gene, CDR1 is DFQATT and CDR2 is SNEGSKA (reference sequence). This clonotype was seen ten or more times. V and J are TRBV20-1 and TRBJ2-1; 8 nucleotides match TRBD2. The sample consisted of blood, either unsorted or a sorted T cell fraction (not recorded which). The TCR sequence derives from a female donor with ankylosing spondylitis or in good health (not recorded which). CDR3 DNA: TGCAGTGCTAGACTCCTTCCGGGAGGGCCTTTGGCAAATGAGCAGTTCTTC. Translation gives CSARLLPGGPLANEQFF.